This T cell receptor (beta chain) was obtained from a study of CD4+ T cells in melanoma. V shed 5 bases, J shed 3 bases, and the junction held 10 bases outside the gene matches. The germline gives CDR1 MDHEN, CDR2 SYDVKM. This CDR3 has 15 residues. As for this clone: Its antigen is currently unknown.

Study results and caveats: A reported correlation linked neoantigen-specific CD4+ T cells to CD8+, macrophage and B cell function. Diverse differentiation states were reported for melanoma neoantigen-specific CD4+ T cells.

Using immunoSEQ multiplex PCR, the repertoire was profiled, and TCRdb retains in-frame clones only, with some absent. The sample gives some 110,000 clones, approximately 90% of which show up once; around 3.3% is in the top ten. The sequence was collected from a human donor with melanoma. Sample: peripheral blood. J is TRBJ2-7 and V is TRBV28, with 7 bases fitting TRBD2. CDR3: CASSLQRDYGYEQYF. Written as DNA, the CDR3 is TGTGCCAGCAGTCTCCAGCGGGATTACGGCTACGAGCAGTACTTC.